The clone carrying this TCR beta chain was counted between two and nine times. Its antigen is still unknown. These data are taken from a study of cytomegalovirus exposure and HLA in healthy donors. General study findings and limits: DRB1 showed the most TCR associations and HLA-C the fewest in a later analysis, as rates varied by HLA locus. Later analysis demonstrated an association between a missense DCLRE1C variant and TCR beta V- and J-gene trimming.

The CDR3 is 14 amino acids. Germline loops: CDR1 LGHNA, CDR2 YSLEER. The V and J ends lost 1 base and 4 bases respectively, with 8 bases between them. Both 60 Vbeta primers and 13 Jbeta primers went into the PCR. The data were produced by immunoSEQ multiplex PCR, yet TCRdb's version contains in-frame clones alone and is incomplete. This sample has some 110,000 clones; 77% occur once, and the top ten carry about 5%. The donors (healthy individuals) were bone marrow donors. The sequenced sample was PBMCs. The receptor's source is a man between 45 and 60 years old in good health and CMV-seropositive. V usage is TRBV4-3 and J usage is TRBJ1-5, with D uncertain. The CDR3 DNA follows: TGCGCCAGCAGCCAAGCCAGGATGAATCAGCCCCAGCATTTT. As protein: CASSQARMNQPQHF.